This T cell receptor (beta chain) appears in the sequencing data of a study of cytotoxic CD8 clonotypes in ibrutinib-treated CLL. Turning to the study itself: Among responders, about 24 were partial and 2 complete; after median roughly 66 months, roughly 14 stayed remitted and approximately 12 progressed.

A 1 in 200,000 to 1 in 1 million T cell depth was the sequencing target. Clones were read by immunoSEQ multiplex PCR, and TCRdb kept only the in-frame ones, dropping some. Of about 49,000 clones in the sample, around 53% were seen once. This clone appeared a few times. Losses at the gene ends were 1 base for V and 4 bases for J; bases not matched to a gene: 6. Germline V lookup: CDR1 SGHDT, CDR2 YYEEEE. This CDR3 is built from 15 residues. The clonotype was recovered from a human donor with chronic lymphocytic leukemia. The chain joins TRBV5-6 to TRBJ1-2; 8 bases align to TRBD1. The sequenced sample was PBMCs, obtained after 12 months of ibrutinib treatment. For the CDR3, the DNA is TGTGCCAGCAGCTTGCCAGGGGGCTTAACCTATGGCTACACCTTC. Translating it yields CASSLPGGLTYGYTF.